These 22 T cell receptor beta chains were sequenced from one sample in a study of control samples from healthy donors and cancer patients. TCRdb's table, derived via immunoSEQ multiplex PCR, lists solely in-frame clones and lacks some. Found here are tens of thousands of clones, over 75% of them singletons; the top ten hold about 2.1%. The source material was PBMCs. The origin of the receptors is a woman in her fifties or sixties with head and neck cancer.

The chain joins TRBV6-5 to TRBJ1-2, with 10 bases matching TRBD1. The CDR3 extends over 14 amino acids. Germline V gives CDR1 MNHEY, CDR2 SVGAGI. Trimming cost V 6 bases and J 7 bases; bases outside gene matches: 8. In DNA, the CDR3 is TGTGCCAGCAGACCGGGACAGGGGAGCTTTGGCTACACCTTC. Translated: CASRPGQGSFGYTF.

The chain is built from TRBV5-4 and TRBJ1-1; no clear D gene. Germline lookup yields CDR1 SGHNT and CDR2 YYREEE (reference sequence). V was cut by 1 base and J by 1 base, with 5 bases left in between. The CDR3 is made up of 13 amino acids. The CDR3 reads CASSLLGNTEAFF. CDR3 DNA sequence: TGTGCCAGCAGCTTGCTCGGGAACACTGAAGCTTTCTTT.

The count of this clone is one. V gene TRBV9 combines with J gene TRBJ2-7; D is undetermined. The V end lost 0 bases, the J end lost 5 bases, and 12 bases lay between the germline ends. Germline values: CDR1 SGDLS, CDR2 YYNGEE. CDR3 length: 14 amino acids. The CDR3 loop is CASSVDRVAHEQYF. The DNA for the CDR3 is TGTGCCAGCAGCGTAGATAGGGTAGCCCACGAGCAGTACTTC.

The CDR3: CASSYAGEGPQHF. The CDR3 region has the DNA TGTGCCAGCAGTTACGCTGGGGAAGGGCCCCAGCATTTT. This rearrangement joins TRBV6-5 to TRBJ1-5, with D uncertain. Trimming left V 2 bases short and J 9 bases short, with 11 bases between. Per germline, CDR1 MNHEY and CDR2 SVGAGI. The CDR3 has 13 residues.

The CDR3 loop is CSVEEGNTEAFF. CDR3 nucleotide sequence: TGCAGCGTTGAAGAGGGAAACACTGAAGCTTTCTTT. The chain carries TRBV29-1 and TRBJ1-1; D not resolved. Trimming took 0 bases from V and 2 from J, leaving 4 bases between them. CDR3 length equals 12 residues. Germline loops: CDR1 SQVTM, CDR2 ANQGSEA. The full variable domain, completed using reference TRBV29-1 and TRBJ1-1, is SAVISQKPSRDICQRGTSLTIQCQVDSQVTMMFWYRQQPGQSLTLIATANQGSEATYESGFVIDKFPISRPNLTFSTLTVSNMSPEDSSIYLCSVEEGNTEAFFGQGTRLTVV.

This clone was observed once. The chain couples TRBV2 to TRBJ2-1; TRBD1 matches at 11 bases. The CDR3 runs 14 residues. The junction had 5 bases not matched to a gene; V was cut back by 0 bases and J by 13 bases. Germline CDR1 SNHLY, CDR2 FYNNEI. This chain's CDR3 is CASSEARTGGAQFF. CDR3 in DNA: TGTGCCAGCAGTGAAGCGCGGACAGGGGGCGCTCAGTTCTTC.

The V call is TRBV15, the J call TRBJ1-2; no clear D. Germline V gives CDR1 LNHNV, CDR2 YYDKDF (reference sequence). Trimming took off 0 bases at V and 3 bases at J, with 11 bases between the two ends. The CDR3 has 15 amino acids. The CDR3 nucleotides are TGTGCCACCAGCAGAGAGGGCGAACGGGACTATGGCTACACCTTC. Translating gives CATSREGERDYGYTF.

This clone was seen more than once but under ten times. CDR3 DNA sequence: TGTGCCAGCAGCTTAGAGAGGGGGTTTCAGCAGTTCTTC. Translated, it gives CASSLERGFQQFF. This chain links TRBV11-3 with TRBJ2-1, with a weak D call TRBD1 (6 bases). Looked up from germline, CDR1 is SGHNT and CDR2 is YENEEA. The CDR3 covers 13 residues. Trimming left V 0 bases short and J 11 bases short, with 11 bases between.

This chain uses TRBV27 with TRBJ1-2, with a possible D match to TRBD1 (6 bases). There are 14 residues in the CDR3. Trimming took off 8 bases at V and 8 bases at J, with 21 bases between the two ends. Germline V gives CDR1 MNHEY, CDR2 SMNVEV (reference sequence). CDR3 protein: CASRELGQSIGYTF. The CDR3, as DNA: TGTGCCAGCCGGGAGCTAGGACAGTCTATCGGCTACACCTTC.

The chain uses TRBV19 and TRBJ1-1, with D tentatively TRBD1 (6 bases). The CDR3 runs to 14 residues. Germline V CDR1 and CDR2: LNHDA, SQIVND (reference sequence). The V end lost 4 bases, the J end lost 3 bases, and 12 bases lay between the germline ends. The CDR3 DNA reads TGTGCCAGTAGTAAGTGGGGGGCGGACACTGAAGCTTTCTTT. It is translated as CASSKWGADTEAFF.

In nucleotides, the CDR3 is TGTGCCACAATACCGACCGGGACAGGGGCCTCCTACGAGCAGTACTTC. Protein product: CATIPTGTGASYEQYF. The chain couples TRBV10-3 to TRBJ2-7; 10 bases agree with TRBD1. The CDR3 extends over 16 amino acids. Per the germline V gene, CDR1 is ENHRY and CDR2 is SYGVKD. Trimming at V came to 10 bases and at J to 0 bases, leaving 12 bases not matched to a gene.

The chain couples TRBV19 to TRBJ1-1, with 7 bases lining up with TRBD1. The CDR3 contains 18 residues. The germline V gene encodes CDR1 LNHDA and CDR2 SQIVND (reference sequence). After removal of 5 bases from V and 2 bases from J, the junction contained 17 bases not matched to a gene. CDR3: CASSQAAPRQGVNTEAFF. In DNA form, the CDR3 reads TGTGCCAGTAGTCAGGCCGCACCTCGACAGGGAGTAAACACTGAAGCTTTCTTT.

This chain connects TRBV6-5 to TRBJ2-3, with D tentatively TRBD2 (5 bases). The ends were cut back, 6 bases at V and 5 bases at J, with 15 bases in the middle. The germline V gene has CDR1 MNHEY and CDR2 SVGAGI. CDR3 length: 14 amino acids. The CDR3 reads CASRSTMDLDTQYF. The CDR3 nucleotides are TGTGCCAGCAGGTCGACTATGGATCTAGATACGCAGTATTTT.

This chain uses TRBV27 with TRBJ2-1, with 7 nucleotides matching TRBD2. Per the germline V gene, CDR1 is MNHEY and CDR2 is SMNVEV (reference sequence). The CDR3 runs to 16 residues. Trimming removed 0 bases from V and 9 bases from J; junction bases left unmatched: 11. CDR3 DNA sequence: TGTGCCAGCAGTTTATCGGGGACTATAGGCGTCGGTGAGCAGTTCTTC. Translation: CASSLSGTIGVGEQFF.

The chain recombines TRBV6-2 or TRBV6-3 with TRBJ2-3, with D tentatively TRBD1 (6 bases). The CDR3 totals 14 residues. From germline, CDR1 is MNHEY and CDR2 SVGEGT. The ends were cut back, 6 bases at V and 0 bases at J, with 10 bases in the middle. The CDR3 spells CASSPGVSTDTQYF. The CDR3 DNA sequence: TGTGCCAGCAGCCCAGGGGTTAGCACAGATACGCAGTATTTT.

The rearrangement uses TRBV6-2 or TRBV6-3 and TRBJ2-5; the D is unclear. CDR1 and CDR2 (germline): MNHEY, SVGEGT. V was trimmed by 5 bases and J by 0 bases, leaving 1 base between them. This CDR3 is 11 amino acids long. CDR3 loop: CASSHQETQYF. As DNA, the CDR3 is TGTGCCAGCAGTCACCAAGAGACCCAGTACTTC.

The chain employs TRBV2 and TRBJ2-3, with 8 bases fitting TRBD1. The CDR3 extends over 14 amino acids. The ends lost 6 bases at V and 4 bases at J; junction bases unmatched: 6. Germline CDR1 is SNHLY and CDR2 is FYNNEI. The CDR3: CASRMDRVADTQYF. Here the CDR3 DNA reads TGTGCCAGCAGGATGGACAGGGTGGCAGATACGCAGTATTTT.

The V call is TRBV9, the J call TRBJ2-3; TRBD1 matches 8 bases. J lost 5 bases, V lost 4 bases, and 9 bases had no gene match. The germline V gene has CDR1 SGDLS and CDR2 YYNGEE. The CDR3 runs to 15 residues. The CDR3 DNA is TGTGCCAGCAGCCCCCGACAGGGGCGGGAAGATACGCAGTATTTT. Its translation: CASSPRQGREDTQYF.

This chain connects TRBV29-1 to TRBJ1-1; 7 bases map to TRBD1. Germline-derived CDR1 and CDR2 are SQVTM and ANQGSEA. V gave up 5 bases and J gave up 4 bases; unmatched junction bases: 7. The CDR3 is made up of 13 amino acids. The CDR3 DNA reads TGCAGCGTTAGGACAGGCCAGGCCACTGAAGCTTTCTTT. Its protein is CSVRTGQATEAFF.

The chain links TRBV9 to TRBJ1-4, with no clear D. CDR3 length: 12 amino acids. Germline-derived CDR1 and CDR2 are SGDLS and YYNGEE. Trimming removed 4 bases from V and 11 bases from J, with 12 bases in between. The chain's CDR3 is CASSPGAGKLFF. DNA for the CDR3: TGTGCCAGCAGCCCGGGTGCCGGGAAACTGTTTTTT. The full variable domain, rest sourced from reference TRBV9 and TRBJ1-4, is DSGVTQTPKHLITATGQRVTLRCSPRSGDLSVYWYQQSLDQGLQFLIQYYNGEERAKGNILERFSAQQFPDLHSELNLSSLELGDSALYFCASSPGAGKLFFGSGTQLSVL.

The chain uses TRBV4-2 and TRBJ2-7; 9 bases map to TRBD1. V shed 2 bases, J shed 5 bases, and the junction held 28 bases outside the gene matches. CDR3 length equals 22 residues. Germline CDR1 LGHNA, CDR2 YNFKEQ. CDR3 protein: CASSQNPQGAQSLKGLENEQYF. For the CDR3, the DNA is TGTGCCAGCAGCCAAAATCCACAGGGGGCCCAATCCCTTAAGGGTCTCGAAAACGAGCAGTACTTC.

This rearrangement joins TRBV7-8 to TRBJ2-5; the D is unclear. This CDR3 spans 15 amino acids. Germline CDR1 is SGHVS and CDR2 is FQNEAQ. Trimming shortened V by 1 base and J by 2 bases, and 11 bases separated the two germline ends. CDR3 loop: CASSLVTGWQETQYF. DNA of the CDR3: TGTGCCAGCAGCTTAGTCACCGGGTGGCAAGAGACCCAGTACTTC.